This T cell receptor (beta chain) was documented in a study of long-term antiretroviral therapy in people with HIV. The V and J ends lost 1 base and 6 bases, in that order; junction bases with no gene match: 6. Germline lookup yields CDR1 KGHSH and CDR2 LQKENI. The CDR3 has 15 amino acids. One or more pre-ART and two or more post-ART PBMC samples were available from each donor. The assay used was immunoSEQ (version v3.0), run at survey level. Repertoires were generated with immunoSEQ multiplex PCR, while TCRdb's copy carries only in-frame clones and drops some. The sample contains 48,000 or so clones, about 86% of which appear only once.

The TCR was taken from a woman aged 18-29 years with HIV. The J gene is TRBJ2-1, the V gene TRBV18; 7 nucleotides match TRBD2. Sequenced here: unsorted PBMCs, sampled 0.8 years after starting antiretroviral therapy. The CDR3 sequence: CASSPLELASNEQFF. For the CDR3, the DNA is TGTGCCAGCTCACCACTCGAACTAGCGAGCAATGAGCAGTTCTTC.